This T cell receptor beta chain was captured in a study of T cells after yellow fever vaccination. General study findings and limits: Post-booster repertoires again held most primary-vaccination clones (about 96% CD4, 80% to 90% CD8).

This clonotype was seen a handful of times. Its specificity is not known. The V and J ends lost 6 bases and 5 bases, in that order; junction bases with no gene match: 16. Germline V CDR1 and CDR2: MNHEY, SVGEGT. The CDR3 totals 17 residues. Production of TCR cDNA was by 5'RACE template switching, which also added a universal primer site and UMIs. One entry per CDR3 protein, called by TCRdb with MiXCR from the 5' RACE reads. Of 450,000 to 550,000 distinct CDR3 sequences listed, roughly 22% are singletons. The sample consisted of PBMCs, taken 21 days after the first yellow fever vaccination. The origin of this receptor is a man aged 18-30 years who received the YFV17D yellow fever vaccine. This rearrangement joins TRBV6-2 or TRBV6-3 to TRBJ1-1; 9 positions agree with TRBD1. In DNA form, the CDR3 reads TGTGCCAGCAGCGATCCGGGACAGGGTTTCTCAGGGACTGAAGCTTTCTTT. This codes for CASSDPGQGFSGTEAFF.